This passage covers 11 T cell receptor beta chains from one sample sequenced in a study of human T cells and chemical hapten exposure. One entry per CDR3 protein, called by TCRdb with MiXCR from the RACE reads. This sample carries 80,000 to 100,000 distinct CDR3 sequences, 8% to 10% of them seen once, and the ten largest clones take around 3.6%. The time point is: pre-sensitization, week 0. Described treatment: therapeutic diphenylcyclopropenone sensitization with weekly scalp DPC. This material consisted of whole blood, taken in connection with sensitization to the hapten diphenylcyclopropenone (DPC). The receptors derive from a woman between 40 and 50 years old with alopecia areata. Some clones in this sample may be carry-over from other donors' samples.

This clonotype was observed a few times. The CDR3 bases are TGTGCCAGCAGTTACGGGGGGGCCAGGGGTAATTCACCCCTCCACTTT. Translating it yields CASSYGGARGNSPLHF. The V and J genes are TRBV6-6 and TRBJ1-6; tentative D call: TRBD1 (6 bases). The germline V and J ends were trimmed by 2 bases and 6 bases, with 14 bases remaining between them. Germline V lookup: CDR1 MNHNY, CDR2 SVGAGI (reference sequence). CDR3 length: 16 amino acids.

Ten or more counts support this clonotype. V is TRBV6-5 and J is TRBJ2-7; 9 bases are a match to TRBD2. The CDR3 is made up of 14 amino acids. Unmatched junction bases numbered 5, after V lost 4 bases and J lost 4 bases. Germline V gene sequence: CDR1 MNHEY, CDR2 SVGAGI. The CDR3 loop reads CASSWSGGRYEQYF. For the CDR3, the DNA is TGTGCCAGCAGTTGGAGCGGGGGGAGGTACGAGCAGTACTTC.

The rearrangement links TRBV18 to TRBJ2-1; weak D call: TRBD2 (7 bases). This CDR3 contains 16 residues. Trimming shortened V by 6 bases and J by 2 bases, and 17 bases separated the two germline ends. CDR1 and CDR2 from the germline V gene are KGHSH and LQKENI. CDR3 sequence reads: CASSRAPGGPYNEQFF. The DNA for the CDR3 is TGTGCCAGCTCCCGGGCCCCGGGGGGCCCCTACAATGAGCAGTTCTTC.

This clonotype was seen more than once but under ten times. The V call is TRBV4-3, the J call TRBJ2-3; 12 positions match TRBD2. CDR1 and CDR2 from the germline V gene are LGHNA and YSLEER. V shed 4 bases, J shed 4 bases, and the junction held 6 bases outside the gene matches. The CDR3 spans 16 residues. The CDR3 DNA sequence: TGCGCCAGCAGCCCTTCGACTAGCGGGGGAGCAGATACGCAGTATTTT. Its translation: CASSPSTSGGADTQYF.

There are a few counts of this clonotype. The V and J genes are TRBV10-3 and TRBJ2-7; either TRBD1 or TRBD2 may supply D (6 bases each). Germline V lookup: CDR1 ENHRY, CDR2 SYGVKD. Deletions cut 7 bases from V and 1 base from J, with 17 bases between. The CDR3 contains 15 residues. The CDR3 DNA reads TGTGCCATCAAGGAGGGGCCAGGGGCGTCCTACGAGCAGTACTTC. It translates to CAIKEGPGASYEQYF.

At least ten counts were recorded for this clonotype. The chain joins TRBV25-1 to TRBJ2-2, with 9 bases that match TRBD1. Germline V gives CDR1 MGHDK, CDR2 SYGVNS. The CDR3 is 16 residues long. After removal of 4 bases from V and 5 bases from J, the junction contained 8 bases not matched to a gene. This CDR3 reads CASSASQGASTGELFF. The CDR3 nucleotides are TGTGCCAGCAGTGCATCACAGGGGGCGAGTACCGGGGAGCTGTTTTTT.

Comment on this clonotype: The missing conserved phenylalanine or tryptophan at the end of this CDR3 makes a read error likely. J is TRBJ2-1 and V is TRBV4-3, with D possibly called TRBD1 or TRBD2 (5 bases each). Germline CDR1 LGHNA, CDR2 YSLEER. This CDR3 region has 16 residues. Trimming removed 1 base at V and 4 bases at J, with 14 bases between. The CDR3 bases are TGCGCCAGCAGCCAAGTCGGGGCGCCCCTATACAATGAGCAGTTCCTC. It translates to CASSQVGAPLYNEQFL.

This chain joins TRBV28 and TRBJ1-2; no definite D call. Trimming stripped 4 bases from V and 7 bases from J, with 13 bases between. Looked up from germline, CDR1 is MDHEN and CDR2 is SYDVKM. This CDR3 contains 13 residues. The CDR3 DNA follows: TGTGCCAGCAGTTCATCAACGGCAAGTGGCTACACCTTC. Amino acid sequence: CASSSSTASGYTF.

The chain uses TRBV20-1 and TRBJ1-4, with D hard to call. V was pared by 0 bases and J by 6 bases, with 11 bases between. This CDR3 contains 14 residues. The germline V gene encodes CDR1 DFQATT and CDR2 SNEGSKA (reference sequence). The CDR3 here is CSARDAAADEKLFF. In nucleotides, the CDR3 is TGCAGTGCTAGAGATGCTGCCGCTGATGAAAAACTGTTTTTT.

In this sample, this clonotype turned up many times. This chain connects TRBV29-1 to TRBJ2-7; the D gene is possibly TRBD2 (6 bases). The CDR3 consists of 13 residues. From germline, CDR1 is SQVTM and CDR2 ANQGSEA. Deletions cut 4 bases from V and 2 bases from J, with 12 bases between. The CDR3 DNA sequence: TGCAGCGTTGTGGTTCGGGGGACCTACGAGCAGTACTTC. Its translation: CSVVVRGTYEQYF.

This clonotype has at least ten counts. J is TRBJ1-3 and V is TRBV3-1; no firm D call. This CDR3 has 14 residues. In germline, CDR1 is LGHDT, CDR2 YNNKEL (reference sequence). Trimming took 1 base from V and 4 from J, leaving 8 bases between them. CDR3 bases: TGTGCCAGCAGCCAAGCGCTGGGCGGAAACACCATATATTTT. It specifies CASSQALGGNTIYF.